This T cell receptor beta chain was profiled in a study of CD8+ T cells in alopecia areata. Study in general: Those patients who were treated received oral tofacitinib, which was given at 5 to 10 mg twice daily for moderate-to-severe alopecia areata. The duration of tofacitinib was 6 to 18 months, with 6 months off drug afterward. Broader study findings: Normal skin contains resident alphabeta T cells, and these are also sequenced in scalp samples.

This CDR3 spans 14 amino acids. Germline assignment: CDR1 SGHTA and CDR2 FQGNSA. The J segment lost 5 bases and the V segment lost 5 bases, leaving 8 bases of the junction unmatched. Sequencing used cDNA as its template, made by extracting RNA and reverse transcribing it. TCRdb keeps only in-frame clones here, not all; method: immunoSEQ multiplex PCR. The table shows around 100,000 clones, with roughly two fifths occurring only once. The investigators collected lesional scalp punch biopsies and peripheral blood from alopecia areata patients. This clone was counted a few times. Its antigen is undetermined.

Material for sequencing was CD4+ T cells sorted from blood. The chain is built from TRBV7-2 and TRBJ1-1; 7 bases match TRBD1. The sequence came from a human donor with alopecia areata. In DNA, the CDR3 is TGTGCCAGCAGCACCCGACAGGGCCGAACTGAAGCTTTCTTT. The encoded protein is CASSTRQGRTEAFF. Full variable domain (remainder filled in from reference TRBV7-2 and TRBJ1-1): GAGVSQSPSNKVTEKGKDVELRCDPISGHTALYWYRQSLGQGLEFLIYFQGNSAPDKSGLPSDRFSAERTGGSVSTLTIQRTQQEDSAVYLCASSTRQGRTEAFFGQGTRLTVV.